The 9 T cell receptor beta chains in this list originate from one sample, sequenced in a study of shared T cell receptors in the human thymus. The data were produced by immunoSEQ multiplex PCR, yet TCRdb's version contains in-frame clones alone and is incomplete. The profile shows 450,000 to 650,000 clones, 78% of them singletons. This sample also belongs to another study, concerning human thymus T cells.

The specimen was thymocytes. Receptor source: a boy younger than two with a congenital heart defect.

This chain connects TRBV4-3 to TRBJ1-1; 9 positions match TRBD1. This CDR3 comprises 14 residues. V dropped 1 base and J dropped 5; count of bases not matched to a gene: 2. The V gene's germline CDR1 is LGHNA and CDR2 YSLEER. In nucleotides, the CDR3 is TGCGCCAGCAGCCAAGGACAGGGGGGGACTGAAGCTTTCTTT. Its translation: CASSQGQGGTEAFF.

This clone was observed a handful of times. V gene TRBV14 combines with J gene TRBJ1-1; 9 bases line up with TRBD1. CDR3 length equals 19 residues. Germline V gene lookup returns CDR1 SGHDN and CDR2 FVKESK. V dropped 4 bases and J dropped 2; count of bases not matched to a gene: 17. CDR3 region: CASSRTHGTGKGGNTEAFF. DNA for the CDR3: TGTGCCAGCAGCCGGACCCACGGGACAGGGAAGGGGGGAAACACTGAAGCTTTCTTT.

The sample holds one count of this clone. The rearrangement uses TRBV29-1 and TRBJ2-1, with D possibly TRBD1 on 6 matching bases. This CDR3 has 14 amino acids. Germline CDR1 is SQVTM and CDR2 is ANQGSEA. Trimming removed 7 bases at V and 5 bases at J, with 18 bases between. As DNA, the CDR3 is TGCAGCGCTAGGGCCCGGACAGCCGACAATGAGCAGTTCTTC. It yields the protein CSARARTADNEQFF.

The genes are TRBV14 and TRBJ2-7; 10 bases line up with TRBD1. Trimming removed 1 base from V and 3 bases from J; junction bases left unmatched: 3. The CDR3 covers 15 residues. Per germline, CDR1 SGHDN and CDR2 FVKESK. The CDR3 DNA is TGTGCCAGCAGCCAAGGGACAGGGGGGATCTACGAGCAGTACTTC. Protein: CASSQGTGGIYEQYF.

This clone has only a few counts. The gene calls are TRBV25-1 and TRBJ2-1; 11 bases map to TRBD2. Germline V CDR1 and CDR2: MGHDK, SYGVNS. V shed 4 bases and J 7 bases; nucleotides not matched to a gene: 15. This CDR3 has 18 residues. The chain's CDR3 is CASSAPGVLAGDSNEQFF. CDR3 nucleotides: TGTGCCAGCAGTGCACCGGGGGTACTAGCGGGAGATTCGAATGAGCAGTTCTTC.

The chain joins TRBV12-5 to TRBJ1-2; the D is unclear. The ends were cut back, 2 bases at V and 6 bases at J, with 16 bases in the middle. Germline CDR1 LGHNT, CDR2 FRNRAP. This CDR3 spans 15 amino acids. In DNA, the CDR3 is TGTGCTAGTGGTTTGCCCCCCTCCGGGGAGGATGGCTACACCTTC. As protein: CASGLPPSGEDGYTF.

The chain links TRBV10-2 to TRBJ1-2; D not resolved. Germline lookup yields CDR1 WSHSY and CDR2 SAAADI. The CDR3 sequence is 13 residues long. V was trimmed by 3 bases and J by 2 bases, leaving 7 bases between them. CDR3 in DNA: TGCGCCAGCAGTGATTGGCGGAACTATGGCTACACCTTC. It encodes CASSDWRNYGYTF.

V gene TRBV25-1 combines with J gene TRBJ2-4, with 11 bases matching TRBD2. The CDR3 consists of 17 residues. The junction had 10 bases not matched to a gene; V was cut back by 9 bases and J by 0 bases. The germline gives CDR1 MGHDK, CDR2 SYGVNS. DNA for the CDR3: TGTGCCAGTTCTAGCGGGAGGCCACAAGGAGCCAAAAACATTCAGTACTTC. It yields the protein CASSSGRPQGAKNIQYF.

V is TRBV14 and J is TRBJ1-1; 10 bases are a match to TRBD1. The CDR3 has 16 amino acids. CDR1 and CDR2 (germline): SGHDN, FVKESK. J lost 5 bases, V lost 6 bases, and 12 bases had no gene match. For the CDR3, the DNA is TGTGCCAGCAGTTCAGAATCCGGGACAGGGGAAACTGAAGCTTTCTTT. Amino acids: CASSSESGTGETEAFF. The full variable domain, in which reference TRBV14 and TRBJ1-1 provide the parts outside the CDR3, is EAGVTQFPSHSVIEKGQTVTLRCDPISGHDNLYWYRRVMGKEIKFLLHFVKESKQDESGMPNNRFLAERTGGTYSTLKVQPAELEDSGVYFCASSSESGTGETEAFFGQGTRLTVV.